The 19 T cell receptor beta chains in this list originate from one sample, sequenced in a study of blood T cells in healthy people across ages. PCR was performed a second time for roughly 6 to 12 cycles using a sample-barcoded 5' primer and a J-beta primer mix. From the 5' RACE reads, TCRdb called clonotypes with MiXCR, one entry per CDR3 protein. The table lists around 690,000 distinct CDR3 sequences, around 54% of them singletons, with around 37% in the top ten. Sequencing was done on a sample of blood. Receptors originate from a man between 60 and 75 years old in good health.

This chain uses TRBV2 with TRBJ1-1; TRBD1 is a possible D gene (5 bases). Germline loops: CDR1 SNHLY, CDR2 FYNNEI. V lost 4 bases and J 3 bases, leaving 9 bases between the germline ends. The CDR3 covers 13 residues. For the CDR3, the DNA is TGTGCCAGCAGTGCGAACAGGTACACTGAAGCTTTCTTT. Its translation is CASSANRYTEAFF.

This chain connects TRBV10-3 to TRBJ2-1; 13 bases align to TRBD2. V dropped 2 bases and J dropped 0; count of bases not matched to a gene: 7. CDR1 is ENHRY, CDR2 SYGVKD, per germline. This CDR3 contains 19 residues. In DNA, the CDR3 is TGTGCCATCAGTGAGCGGGCACTAGCGGGGGGGCGCTCCTACAATGAGCAGTTCTTC. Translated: CAISERALAGGRSYNEQFF.

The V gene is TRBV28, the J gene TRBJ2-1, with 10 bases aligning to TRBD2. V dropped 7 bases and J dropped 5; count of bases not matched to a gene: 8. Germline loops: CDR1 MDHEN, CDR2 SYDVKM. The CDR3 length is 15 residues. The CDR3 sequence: CASKITSGAHNEQFF. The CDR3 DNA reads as TGTGCCAGCAAGATCACTAGCGGGGCCCACAATGAGCAGTTCTTC.

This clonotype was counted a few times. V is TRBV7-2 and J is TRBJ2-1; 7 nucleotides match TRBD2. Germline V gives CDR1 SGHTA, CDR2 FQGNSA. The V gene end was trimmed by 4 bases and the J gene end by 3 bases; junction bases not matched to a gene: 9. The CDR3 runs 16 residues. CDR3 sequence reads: CASSSPGTTYYNEQFF. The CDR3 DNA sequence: TGTGCCAGCAGCTCCCCCGGGACTACCTACTACAATGAGCAGTTCTTC.

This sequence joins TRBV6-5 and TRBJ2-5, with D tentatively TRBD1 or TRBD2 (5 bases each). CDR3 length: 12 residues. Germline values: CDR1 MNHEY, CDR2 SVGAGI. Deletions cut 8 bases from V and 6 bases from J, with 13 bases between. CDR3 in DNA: TGTGCCAGCCGGGACCAAGGGAAGACCCAGTACTTC. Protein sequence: CASRDQGKTQYF.

CDR3 region: CASSLSGTGGEEQFF. The CDR3 DNA reads as TGTGCCAGCAGCCTTTCCGGGACAGGGGGCGAAGAGCAGTTCTTC. V is TRBV5-6 and J is TRBJ2-1, with 12 bases aligning to TRBD1. V was pared by 4 bases and J by 10 bases, with 9 bases of the junction left unmatched. From germline, CDR1 is SGHDT and CDR2 YYEEEE. The CDR3 totals 15 residues.

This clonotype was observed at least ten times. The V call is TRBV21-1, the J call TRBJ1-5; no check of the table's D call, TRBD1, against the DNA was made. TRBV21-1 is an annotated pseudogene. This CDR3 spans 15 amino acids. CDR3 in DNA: TGTGCCACCGAACCAGACAGGGATAGCAATCAGCCCCAGCATTTT. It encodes CATEPDRDSNQPQHF.

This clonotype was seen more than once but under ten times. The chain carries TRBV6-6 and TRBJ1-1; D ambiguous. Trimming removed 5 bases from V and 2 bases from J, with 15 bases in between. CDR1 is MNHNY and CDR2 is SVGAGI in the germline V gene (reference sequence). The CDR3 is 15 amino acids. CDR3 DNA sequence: TGTGCCAGCAGTGACGGGTTGACTAGCAACACTGAAGCTTTCTTT. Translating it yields CASSDGLTSNTEAFF.

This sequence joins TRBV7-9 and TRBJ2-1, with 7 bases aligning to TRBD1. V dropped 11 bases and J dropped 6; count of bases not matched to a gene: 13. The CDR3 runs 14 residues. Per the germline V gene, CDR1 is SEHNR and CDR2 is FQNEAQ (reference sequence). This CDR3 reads CAGTYRGGPNEQFF. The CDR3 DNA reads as TGTGCCGGGACATACAGGGGTGGTCCCAATGAGCAGTTCTTC.

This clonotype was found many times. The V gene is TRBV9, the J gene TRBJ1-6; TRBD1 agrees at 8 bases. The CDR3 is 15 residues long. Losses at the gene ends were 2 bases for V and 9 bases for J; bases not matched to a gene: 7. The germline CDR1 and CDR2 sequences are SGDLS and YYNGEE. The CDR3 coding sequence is TGTGCCAGCAGCGTGATGGACAGGGTGGGTTCACCCCTCCACTTT. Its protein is CASSVMDRVGSPLHF.

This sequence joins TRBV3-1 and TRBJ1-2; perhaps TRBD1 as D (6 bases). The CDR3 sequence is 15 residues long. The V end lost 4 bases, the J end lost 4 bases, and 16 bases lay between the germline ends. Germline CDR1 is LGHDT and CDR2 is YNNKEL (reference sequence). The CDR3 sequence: CASSLPGQGPYGYTF. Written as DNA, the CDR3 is TGTGCCAGCAGCCTACCGGGACAAGGACCCTATGGCTACACCTTC.

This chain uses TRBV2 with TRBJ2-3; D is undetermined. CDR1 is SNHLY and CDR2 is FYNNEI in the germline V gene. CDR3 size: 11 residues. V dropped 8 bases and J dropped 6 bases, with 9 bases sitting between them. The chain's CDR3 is CASRGWDTQYF. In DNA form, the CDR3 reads TGTGCCAGCCGTGGGTGGGATACGCAGTATTTT. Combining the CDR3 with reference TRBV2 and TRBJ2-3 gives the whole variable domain EPEVTQTPSHQVTQMGQEVILRCVPISNHLYFYWYRQILGQKVEFLVSFYNNEISEKSEIFDDQFSVERPDGSNFTLKIRSTKLEDSAMYFCASRGWDTQYFGPGTRLTVL.

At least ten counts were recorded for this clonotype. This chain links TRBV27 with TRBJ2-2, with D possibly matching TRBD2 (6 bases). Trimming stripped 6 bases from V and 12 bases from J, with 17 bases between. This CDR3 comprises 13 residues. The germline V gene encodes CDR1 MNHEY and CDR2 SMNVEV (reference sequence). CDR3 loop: CASRISQEGQLFF. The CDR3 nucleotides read TGTGCCAGCAGAATCTCCCAGGAGGGGCAGCTGTTTTTT.

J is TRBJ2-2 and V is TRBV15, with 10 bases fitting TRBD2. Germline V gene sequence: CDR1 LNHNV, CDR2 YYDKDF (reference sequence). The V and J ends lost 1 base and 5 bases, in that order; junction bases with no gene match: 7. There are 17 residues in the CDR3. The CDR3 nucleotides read TGTGCCACCAGCAGAGGGAAAGCGGGGGGGGCGACCGGGGAGCTGTTTTTT. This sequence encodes CATSRGKAGGATGELFF.

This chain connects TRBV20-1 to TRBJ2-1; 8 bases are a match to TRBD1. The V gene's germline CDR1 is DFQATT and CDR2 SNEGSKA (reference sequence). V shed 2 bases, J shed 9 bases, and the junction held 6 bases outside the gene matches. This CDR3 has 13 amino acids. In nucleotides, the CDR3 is TGCAGTGCTAGACTGGACAGGGTAGTTGAGCAGTTCTTC. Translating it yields CSARLDRVVEQFF.

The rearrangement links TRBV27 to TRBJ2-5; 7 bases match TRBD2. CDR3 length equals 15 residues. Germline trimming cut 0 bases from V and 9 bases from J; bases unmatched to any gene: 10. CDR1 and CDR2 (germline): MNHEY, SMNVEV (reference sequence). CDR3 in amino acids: CASSLSASGTRAQYF. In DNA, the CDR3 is TGTGCCAGCAGTTTATCGGCTAGCGGAACAAGGGCCCAGTACTTC.

CDR3 loop: CATRDPTRGDQFF. The CDR3 nucleotides read TGTGCCACCCGGGACCCAACCCGGGGGGACCAGTTCTTC. This rearrangement joins TRBV28 to TRBJ2-1; 7 bases fit TRBD2. Germline values: CDR1 MDHEN, CDR2 SYDVKM. The CDR3 covers 13 residues. J was trimmed by 13 bases and V by 10 bases; bases with no gene match: 16.

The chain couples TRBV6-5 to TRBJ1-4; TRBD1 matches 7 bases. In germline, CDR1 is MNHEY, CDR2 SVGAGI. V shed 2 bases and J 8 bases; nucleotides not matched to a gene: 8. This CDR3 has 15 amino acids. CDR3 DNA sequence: TGTGCCAGCAGTTACCAGCCAGGGGGTAGGGAAAAACTGTTTTTT. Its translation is CASSYQPGGREKLFF.

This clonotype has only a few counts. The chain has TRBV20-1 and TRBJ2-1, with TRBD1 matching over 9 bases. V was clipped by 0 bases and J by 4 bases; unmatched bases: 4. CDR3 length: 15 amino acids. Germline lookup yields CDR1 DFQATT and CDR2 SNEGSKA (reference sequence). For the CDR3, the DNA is TGCAGTGCTAGAGATCTCGGACAGGGGTACAATGAGCAGTTCTTC. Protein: CSARDLGQGYNEQFF.